A selection of T cell receptor beta chains follows, all from one sample in a study of T cells in Graves' hyperthyroidism and ophthalmopathy. TCRdb recomputed calls from the multiplex PCR reads with MiXCR, one row per CDR3 protein. The sample lists fewer than 650,000 distinct CDR3 sequences; approximately 15% were seen once. Sequencing was carried out using blood. The receptors shown here come from a woman in her 30s with Graves' hyperthyroidism that later progressed to Graves' ophthalmopathy. Both conserved end residues are trimmed from each CDR3. Each record gives: V gene, CDR3 protein.

v_gene: TRBV19; CDR3aa: ASSITRPGPEETQY
v_gene: TRBV20-1; CDR3aa: SAIEDRASGGLQETQY
v_gene: TRBV28; CDR3aa: ASSPTQSLRDSNGYT
v_gene: TRBV5-1; CDR3aa: ASSLEGRTEAF
v_gene: TRBV12-3/TRBV12-4; CDR3aa: ASSLGPAGPYEQY
v_gene: TRBV28; CDR3aa: ASSPRTSAETQY
v_gene: TRBV5-1; CDR3aa: ASSVQGTTNEKLF
v_gene: TRBV6-2/TRBV6-3; CDR3aa: ASSYGDSYSYEQY
v_gene: TRBV7-9; CDR3aa: ASSRQGTASGNTIY
v_gene: TRBV6-1; CDR3aa: ASSSEQGTNEQY
v_gene: TRBV20-1; CDR3aa: SATNRGDAEAF
v_gene: TRBV9; CDR3aa: ASSPVNRDTEAF
v_gene: TRBV19; CDR3aa: ASSWERGSSYEQY
v_gene: TRBV29-1; CDR3aa: SVEGQAGVLTDTQY
v_gene: TRBV11-2; CDR3aa: ASSPRTGGSEKLF
v_gene: TRBV11-1; CDR3aa: ASSIWDTEREAF
v_gene: TRBV12-5; CDR3aa: ASAQDSNSNQPQH
v_gene: TRBV10-3; CDR3aa: AIESGQGSSWGYT
v_gene: TRBV7-2; CDR3aa: ASSDWDRSRKGGLNYGYT
v_gene: TRBV7-2; CDR3aa: ASSFSGQATEAF
v_gene: TRBV27; CDR3aa: ASSFDRNTEAF
v_gene: TRBV19; CDR3aa: ASMASTNEKLF
v_gene: TRBV7-9; CDR3aa: ASSLVVQGNGYT
v_gene: TRBV27; CDR3aa: ASSGYNNSPLH
v_gene: TRBV15; CDR3aa: ATSRVAQGETQY
v_gene: TRBV7-3; CDR3aa: ASSLAPGAGANVLT
v_gene: TRBV11-2; CDR3aa: ASSVTGDEAF
v_gene: TRBV7-9; CDR3aa: ASSLSLGGKETQY
v_gene: TRBV10-3; CDR3aa: AISAGLPRGGNTIY
v_gene: TRBV11-1; CDR3aa: ASSQGEGSANYGYT
v_gene: TRBV6-2/TRBV6-3; CDR3aa: ASSRDGTPYNEQF
v_gene: TRBV5-1; CDR3aa: ASSPPGGLYNEQF
v_gene: TRBV2; CDR3aa: ASRPRQGARETQY
v_gene: TRBV28; CDR3aa: ASSIPQGVGGNTIY
v_gene: TRBV20-1; CDR3aa: SAPTSGSSYNEQF
v_gene: TRBV7-9; CDR3aa: ASTSGRPLNSPLH
v_gene: TRBV5-1; CDR3aa: ASSLETGVEGTQY
v_gene: TRBV10-3; CDR3aa: AIRGERHEQF
v_gene: TRBV20-1; CDR3aa: SARDRSYNEQF
v_gene: TRBV18; CDR3aa: ASSPPVEGTEAF
v_gene: TRBV3-1; CDR3aa: AVRVAGGREQF